What follows are 19 T cell receptor beta chains derived from one specimen sequenced in a study of blood T cells in healthy people across ages. Primers used in a second PCR of about 6 to 11 cycles were a sample-barcoded 5' primer and a J-beta primer mix. TCRdb re-called the 5' RACE reads with MiXCR, one entry per CDR3 protein. The table lists 1.4 million or so distinct CDR3 sequences, approximately 39% of them singletons. Sequenced sample: blood. These TCRs come from a woman between 18 and 29 years old in good health.

This clonotype has a handful of counts. The chain joins TRBV11-2 to TRBJ2-3, with 10 bases fitting TRBD2. Germline V gene data show CDR1 as SGHAT and CDR2 as FQNNGV. V lost 3 bases to trimming and J lost 6 bases; unmatched junction nucleotides: 3. CDR3 length: 14 residues. The CDR3 DNA is TGTGCCAGCAGCTTTACTAGCGGGGTCGATACGCAGTATTTT. It encodes CASSFTSGVDTQYF.

The V call is TRBV20-1, the J call TRBJ2-5; tentatively, D is TRBD2 (6 bases). The CDR3 length is 13 residues. Germline V CDR1 and CDR2: DFQATT, SNEGSKA (reference sequence). V dropped 0 bases and J dropped 5 bases, with 10 bases sitting between them. The CDR3 sequence is CSARDGGRETQYF. The CDR3 DNA reads TGCAGTGCTAGAGATGGAGGGCGGGAGACCCAGTACTTC.

A few counts support this clonotype. The gene calls are TRBV4-2 and TRBJ2-1; 10 bases align to TRBD2. The CDR3 loop spans 14 amino acids. The V gene end was trimmed by 3 bases and the J gene end by 9 bases; junction bases not matched to a gene: 5. Germline CDR1 and CDR2: LGHNA and YNFKEQ. CDR3 in DNA: TGTGCCAGCAGCCAGGATTCTAGCGGGGGTGAGCAGTTCTTC. The encoded protein is CASSQDSSGGEQFF.

V gene TRBV29-1 combines with J gene TRBJ2-3; D is unresolved. Per the germline V gene, CDR1 is SQVTM and CDR2 is ANQGSEA. The CDR3 consists of 13 residues. Trimming removed 5 bases from V and 5 bases from J, with 14 bases in between. The CDR3 loop reads CSVLNLRLDTQYF. DNA of the CDR3: TGCAGCGTTCTTAATCTCCGGCTAGATACGCAGTATTTT.

This clonotype was counted at least ten times. V gene TRBV20-1 combines with J gene TRBJ1-2; TRBD1 agrees at 7 bases. The CDR3 contains 13 residues. CDR1 and CDR2 from the germline V gene are DFQATT and SNEGSKA (reference sequence). V shed 2 bases and J 0 bases; nucleotides not matched to a gene: 0. The CDR3 DNA reads TGCAGTGCTAGACAGGGGGCTAACTATGGCTACACCTTC. It specifies CSARQGANYGYTF.

This clonotype was seen only a few times. V is TRBV19 and J is TRBJ2-1; D gene ambiguous. V gave up 10 bases and J gave up 2 bases, with 15 bases separating them. The CDR3 is 14 residues long. Germline CDR1 LNHDA, CDR2 SQIVND (reference sequence). The CDR3 sequence is CATSEFDAYNEQFF. The DNA of the CDR3 is TGTGCCACCAGCGAGTTTGATGCCTACAATGAGCAGTTCTTC.

The chain has TRBV12-3 or TRBV12-4 and TRBJ2-2, with TRBD1 as a possible D gene (6 bases). The CDR3 length is 13 residues. V was cut by 3 bases and J by 6 bases, with 8 bases left in between. The CDR3 region is CASSFQGSGELFF. The CDR3, as DNA: TGTGCCAGCAGTTTTCAGGGGTCCGGGGAGCTGTTTTTT.

In this sample, this clonotype turned up once. The chain recombines TRBV7-9 with TRBJ2-7; 10 bases fit TRBD2. V lost 5 bases and J lost 6; bases outside the gene matches: 4. This CDR3 comprises 13 residues. Germline CDR1 and CDR2: SEHNR and FQNEAQ (reference sequence). The CDR3 reads CASSTLAGFEQYF. CDR3 bases: TGTGCCAGCAGCACACTAGCGGGGTTCGAGCAGTACTTC.

V gene TRBV20-1 combines with J gene TRBJ2-1; D gene uncertain. From germline, CDR1 is DFQATT and CDR2 SNEGSKA (reference sequence). With 6 bases removed from V and 4 bases from J, the gap between germline ends came to 13 bases. CDR3 length: 13 residues. The CDR3 nucleotides are TGCAGTGCCCGGGTACAGAGTTACAATGAGCAGTTCTTC. Translation gives CSARVQSYNEQFF.

The sample holds many counts of this clonotype. The CDR3 region has the DNA TGTGCCAGCAGTCGACAGGGGGCCTCCTACAATGAGCAGTTCTTC. Encoded protein: CASSRQGASYNEQFF. The chain uses TRBV6-2 or TRBV6-3 and TRBJ2-1; 10 nucleotides line up with TRBD1. CDR3 length: 15 amino acids. The germline gives CDR1 MNHEY, CDR2 SVGEGT. The ends lost 5 bases at V and 0 bases at J; junction bases unmatched: 1.

The V gene is TRBV14, the J gene TRBJ2-7; the D gene is possibly TRBD2 (5 bases). V was trimmed by 0 bases and J by 3 bases, leaving 9 bases between them. This CDR3 is 14 amino acids long. Germline values: CDR1 SGHDN, CDR2 FVKESK. CDR3 in amino acids: CASSQDRTFYEQYF. The CDR3 coding sequence is TGTGCCAGCAGCCAAGATCGGACTTTCTACGAGCAGTACTTC.

Only a few counts were recorded for this clonotype. The chain uses TRBV3-1 and TRBJ2-5; D is ambiguous. Trimming left V 2 bases short and J 1 base short, with 14 bases between. The germline V gene has CDR1 LGHDT and CDR2 YNNKEL (reference sequence). This CDR3 region has 16 residues. The CDR3 spells CASSQLVRVGQETQYF. In DNA, the CDR3 is TGTGCCAGCAGCCAACTGGTTAGGGTGGGCCAAGAGACCCAGTACTTC.

The rearrangement joins TRBV9 to TRBJ2-2; D is perhaps TRBD2 (6 bases). Trimming shortened V by 0 bases and J by 4 bases, and 13 bases separated the two germline ends. Germline-derived CDR1 and CDR2 are SGDLS and YYNGEE. This CDR3 comprises 16 residues. CDR3 sequence (DNA): TGTGCCAGCAGCGTAGGAGCGTCGGGAGTCACCGGGGAGCTGTTTTTT. Amino acids: CASSVGASGVTGELFF.

V and J are TRBV3-1 and TRBJ1-2; possibly TRBD1 for D (6 bases). The V end was cut by 1 base, the J end by 4 bases, with 13 bases between. CDR3 length equals 15 residues. CDR1 LGHDT and CDR2 YNNKEL come from the germline V gene (reference sequence). The CDR3 spells CASSQAQGRSYGYTF. The CDR3 DNA sequence: TGTGCCAGCAGCCAAGCACAGGGTCGATCCTATGGCTACACCTTC.

The chain has TRBV28 and TRBJ2-3; D possibly corresponds to TRBD1 (7 bases). Germline loops: CDR1 MDHEN, CDR2 SYDVKM. The CDR3 has 13 amino acids. Trimming removed 9 bases at V and 0 bases at J, with 10 bases between. The CDR3 protein is CASQGGSTDTQYF. CDR3 sequence (DNA): TGTGCCAGTCAGGGGGGAAGCACAGATACGCAGTATTTT.

This chain links TRBV6-1 with TRBJ2-5; 9 nucleotides line up with TRBD1. From germline, CDR1 is MNHNS and CDR2 SASEGT. V shed 5 bases and J 11 bases; nucleotides not matched to a gene: 15. The length of the CDR3 is 15 residues. For the CDR3, the DNA is TGTGCCAGCAGTACCACCGGGACAGGGCATTGGGAGCAGTACTTC. Translation gives CASSTTGTGHWEQYF.

The chain combines TRBV20-1 with TRBJ2-3, with 13 bases lining up with TRBD2. CDR1 DFQATT and CDR2 SNEGSKA come from the germline V gene (reference sequence). V lost 4 bases and J lost 1; bases outside the gene matches: 8. The CDR3 totals 17 residues. The CDR3 DNA follows: TGCAGTGCTAAAGATACTAGCGGGAGGGCCGGCACAGATACGCAGTATTTT. This translates into CSAKDTSGRAGTDTQYF.

The V call is TRBV11-2, the J call TRBJ2-7; 8 bases map to TRBD2. Germline trimming cut 1 base from V and 7 bases from J; bases unmatched to any gene: 9. Germline V gene sequence: CDR1 SGHAT, CDR2 FQNNGV. The CDR3 is 15 residues long. CDR3 region: CASSLGLARLNEQYF. CDR3 sequence (DNA): TGTGCCAGCAGCTTAGGACTAGCGAGGTTGAATGAGCAGTACTTC.

To note about this clonotype: One junction end disagrees with the germline gene, perhaps due to a read error. The chain combines TRBV7-2 with TRBJ2-3; the D is unclear. Germline CDR1 SGHTA, CDR2 FQGNSA. This CDR3 has 12 residues. The CDR3 sequence is CANSRHTDTQYF. CDR3 nucleotides: TGTGCCAACAGCCGACACACAGATACGCAGTATTTT.